A single sample is the source of the 6 T cell receptor beta chains below, sequenced in a study of graft-versus-host responses after intestinal transplantation. Investigators treated the graft tissue so that it released intraepithelial and lamina propria lymphocytes. The method was immunoSEQ multiplex PCR; TCRdb's version includes in-frame clones alone and lacks a portion of them. The sample has about 15,000 clones; 67% are singletons. The sample consisted of ileum tissue, taken around 94 weeks after intestinal transplantation. The receptor source for this set is a human patient who received an intestinal transplant, so some T cells may come from the graft donor.

The chain combines TRBV6-1 with TRBJ2-7; 13 bases match TRBD2. The V gene end was trimmed by 6 bases and the J gene end by 5 bases; junction bases not matched to a gene: 7. Germline V lookup: CDR1 MNHNS, CDR2 SASEGT. This CDR3 has 15 amino acids. The CDR3 bases are TGTGCCAGCAGAGGACTAGCGGGGGACTTGGACGAGCAGTACTTC. Translation gives CASRGLAGDLDEQYF.

The gene calls are TRBV7-6 and TRBJ2-1, with 8 positions matching TRBD1. The CDR3 is made up of 17 amino acids. Germline CDR1 and CDR2: SGHVS and FNYEAQ. The V and J ends lost 1 base and 2 bases, in that order; junction bases with no gene match: 7. The DNA of the CDR3 is TGTGCCAGCAGCTTAGTGGACAGGGTTTCCCCCTACAATGAGCAGTTCTTC. Protein product: CASSLVDRVSPYNEQFF. The full variable domain, in which reference TRBV7-6 and TRBJ2-1 provide the parts outside the CDR3, is GAGVSQSPRYKVTKRGQDVALRCDPISGHVSLYWYRQALGQGPEFLTYFNYEAQQDKSGLPNDRFSAERPEGSISTLTIQRTEQRDSAMYRCASSLVDRVSPYNEQFFGPGTRLTVL.

The chain is built from TRBV15 and TRBJ2-3; 8 bases agree with TRBD2. In germline, CDR1 is LNHNV, CDR2 YYDKDF (reference sequence). The ends lost 0 bases at V and 10 bases at J; junction bases unmatched: 9. CDR3 length: 15 residues. CDR3 nucleotide sequence: TGTGCCACCAGCAGAGATCTAGAGGGTAGCGGGGCGCAGTATTTT. Its protein product is CATSRDLEGSGAQYF.

The rearrangement uses TRBV11-3 and TRBJ2-7, with TRBD1 identical over 7 bases. The length of the CDR3 is 17 residues. V was pared by 1 base and J by 1 base, with 10 bases of the junction left unmatched. Germline values: CDR1 SGHNT, CDR2 YENEEA. The CDR3 loop reads CASSLGTDRAPSYEQYF. The CDR3, as DNA: TGTGCCAGCAGCTTAGGTACCGACAGGGCCCCATCCTACGAGCAGTACTTC.

The rearrangement links TRBV27 to TRBJ2-1; unclear D gene. The CDR3 is made up of 13 amino acids. The germline V and J ends were trimmed by 3 bases and 7 bases, with 10 bases remaining between them. Germline CDR1 is MNHEY and CDR2 is SMNVEV (reference sequence). The CDR3 region has the DNA TGTGCCAGCAGTTTCTCAAGCGTGAATGAGCAGTTCTTC. It is translated as CASSFSSVNEQFF.

This rearrangement joins TRBV7-2 to TRBJ2-7; 9 bases match TRBD1. From germline, CDR1 is SGHTA and CDR2 FQGNSA. The V gene end was trimmed by 5 bases and the J gene end by 3 bases; junction bases not matched to a gene: 8. The CDR3 has 15 residues. This chain's CDR3 is CASSIGQGTNYEQYF. CDR3 bases: TGTGCCAGCAGCATAGGACAGGGGACCAACTACGAGCAGTACTTC.